The 32 T cell receptor beta chains presented below share a single source sample, sequenced in a study of T cells in Graves' hyperthyroidism and ophthalmopathy. Amplified regions were TCR beta CDR3 sequences from RNA transcripts. Researchers ran a first-round RT-PCR on the TCR CDR3 using the HTBI primer set. Via MiXCR, TCRdb re-called the multiplex PCR reads, giving one row per CDR3 protein. The sample includes roughly 300,000 distinct CDR3 sequences, roughly a fifth of them seen just once. The material sequenced was blood. The receptors shown here come from a woman aged 50 to 60 with Graves' hyperthyroidism.

This sequence joins TRBV27 and TRBJ2-5, with a tentative D call TRBD1 (6 bases). CDR1 and CDR2 from the germline V gene are MNHEY and SMNVEV (reference sequence). This CDR3 is 14 amino acids long. Trimming shortened V by 11 bases and J by 5 bases, and 21 bases separated the two germline ends. The DNA of the CDR3 is TGTGCCTCGACGAACAGGGCTAGGACCGAGACCCAGTACTTC. It codes for CASTNRARTETQYF.

This clonotype was seen more than once but under ten times. A read error may explain this, as a much larger clone is one base away. The V and J genes are TRBV19 and TRBJ2-1; 8 bases agree with TRBD2. Germline lookup yields CDR1 LNHDA and CDR2 SQIVND (reference sequence). The CDR3 consists of 16 residues. CDR3 amino acids: CASSIYAGGLNNEQLF. The CDR3 region has the DNA TGTGCCAGTAGTATATACGCGGGAGGCCTAAACAATGAGCAGCTCTTC.

This clonotype was found a few times. V is TRBV5-1 and J is TRBJ2-3, with TRBD2 matching over 16 bases. This CDR3 is built from 16 residues. Germline V gives CDR1 SGHRS, CDR2 YFSETQ. V shed 3 bases, J shed 6 bases, and the junction held 4 bases outside the gene matches. The CDR3 region is CASSSGTSGGADTQYF. The CDR3 DNA reads TGCGCCAGCAGCTCCGGGACTAGCGGGGGGGCCGATACGCAGTATTTT.

In its sample, this clonotype was seen many times. The chain combines TRBV6-2 or TRBV6-3 with TRBJ2-3; D possibly corresponds to TRBD1 (6 bases). This CDR3 spans 13 amino acids. The ends were cut back, 8 bases at V and 1 base at J, with 10 bases in the middle. From germline, CDR1 is MNHEY and CDR2 SVGEGT. In DNA, the CDR3 is TGTGCCAGCGAACCAGGGGGCACAGATACGCAGTATTTT. Its translation: CASEPGGTDTQYF.

V is TRBV2 and J is TRBJ2-7, with TRBD2 matching over 9 bases. The CDR3 is made up of 14 amino acids. CDR1 SNHLY and CDR2 FYNNEI come from the germline V gene. With V trimmed by 4 bases and J by 4 bases, 5 bases remained unmatched. The CDR3 region is CASSAVAGVYEQYF. In nucleotides, the CDR3 is TGTGCCAGCAGTGCCGTAGCGGGAGTGTACGAGCAGTACTTC.

There are many counts of this clonotype. In DNA form, the CDR3 reads TGCGCCAGCAGCCAGGGGGCAACGAGCTATGGCTACACCTTC. This sequence encodes CASSQGATSYGYTF. The chain employs TRBV5-1 and TRBJ1-2, with 8 bases fitting TRBD1. Germline lookup yields CDR1 SGHRS and CDR2 YFSETQ. V was clipped by 4 bases and J by 4 bases; unmatched bases: 6. The CDR3 spans 14 residues.

Only a few counts were recorded for this clonotype. The gene calls are TRBV5-1 and TRBJ1-4; 7 bases map to TRBD1. Per germline, CDR1 SGHRS and CDR2 YFSETQ. The CDR3 extends over 15 amino acids. Trimming took 1 base from V and 5 from J; bases not matched to a gene: 5. CDR3 coding DNA: TGCGCCAGCAGCTTGCGGACAGGATTAAATGAAAAACTGTTTTTT. The encoded protein is CASSLRTGLNEKLFF. Combining the CDR3 with reference TRBV5-1 and TRBJ1-4 gives the whole variable domain KAGVTQTPRYLIKTRGQQVTLSCSPISGHRSVSWYQQTPGQGLQFLFEYFSETQRNKGNFPGRFSGRQFSNSRSEMNVSTLELGDSALYLCASSLRTGLNEKLFFGSGTQLSVL.

This chain links TRBV2 with TRBJ1-4; D is undetermined. The CDR3 totals 15 residues. The V end was cut by 1 base, the J end by 0 bases, with 6 bases between. Germline CDR1 is SNHLY and CDR2 is FYNNEI. This chain's CDR3 is CASSEGQATNEKLFF. The CDR3 DNA reads TGTGCCAGCAGTGAAGGGCAGGCAACTAATGAAAAACTGTTTTTT. Full variable domain (missing parts from reference TRBV2 and TRBJ1-4): EPEVTQTPSHQVTQMGQEVILRCVPISNHLYFYWYRQILGQKVEFLVSFYNNEISEKSEIFDDQFSVERPDGSNFTLKIRSTKLEDSAMYFCASSEGQATNEKLFFGSGTQLSVL.

This clonotype was detected many times. The J gene is TRBJ2-1, the V gene TRBV20-1, with TRBD2 matching over 12 bases. The V segment lost 1 base and the J segment 7 bases; nucleotides outside the gene matches: 8. The CDR3 is 16 residues long. Germline V gives CDR1 DFQATT, CDR2 SNEGSKA (reference sequence). In DNA, the CDR3 is TGCAGTGCTAGAGGCCCCCTAGCGGGAGGGTTAAATGAGCAGTTCTTC. This codes for CSARGPLAGGLNEQFF.

In this sample, this clonotype turned up a few times. This chain uses TRBV6-2 or TRBV6-3 with TRBJ2-1, with 11 bases aligning to TRBD2. J gave up 5 bases and V 6 bases, and 6 bases lay outside the gene matches. The CDR3 sequence is 15 residues long. CDR1 is MNHEY and CDR2 is SVGEGT in the germline V gene. CDR3 nucleotides: TGTGCCAGCAGATCTAGCGGGAGGAGCCACAATGAGCAGTTCTTC. Its translation is CASRSSGRSHNEQFF.

The sample holds many counts of this clonotype. This chain joins TRBV2 and TRBJ2-1; TRBD2 aligns across 7 bases. Germline CDR1 is SNHLY and CDR2 is FYNNEI. There are 17 residues in the CDR3. V was pared by 2 bases and J by 2 bases, with 9 bases of the junction left unmatched. The CDR3 nucleotides read TGTGCCAGCAGTGAAAGCGGGAAAGCGGGGACCTACAATGAGCAGTTCTTC. Protein product: CASSESGKAGTYNEQFF. Looking up the rest from reference TRBV2 and TRBJ2-1 gives the full variable domain: EPEVTQTPSHQVTQMGQEVILRCVPISNHLYFYWYRQILGQKVEFLVSFYNNEISEKSEIFDDQFSVERPDGSNFTLKIRSTKLEDSAMYFCASSESGKAGTYNEQFFGPGTRLTVL.

This clonotype was seen ten or more times. The chain joins TRBV15 to TRBJ2-5; 9 bases fit TRBD2. The CDR3 consists of 18 residues. V shed 2 bases and J 5 bases; nucleotides not matched to a gene: 15. Germline V gene lookup returns CDR1 LNHNV and CDR2 YYDKDF (reference sequence). The CDR3 DNA follows: TGTGCCACCAGCAGACGGTGGCGGGAGGGCCCTTTTGGGGAGACCCAGTACTTC. Translated, it gives CATSRRWREGPFGETQYF.

The sample holds many counts of this clonotype. V and J are TRBV6-6 and TRBJ2-1; unclear D gene. V lost 2 bases to trimming and J lost 8 bases, with 10 bases between them. The CDR3 loop spans 13 amino acids. Per the germline V gene, CDR1 is MNHNY and CDR2 is SVGAGI (reference sequence). Here the CDR3 DNA reads TGTGCCAGCAGTTACCGGTCCTGGGATGAGCAGTTCTTC. Its translation: CASSYRSWDEQFF.

This clonotype was seen many times. The chain recombines TRBV20-1 with TRBJ1-6; 7 bases align to TRBD1. Losses at the gene ends were 3 bases for V and 3 bases for J; bases not matched to a gene: 17. The CDR3 is made up of 19 amino acids. Germline CDR1 reads DFQATT; CDR2 reads SNEGSKA (reference sequence). The CDR3 sequence is CSARTSTGYALNYNSPLHF. The CDR3 coding sequence is TGCAGTGCTAGGACTTCGACAGGGTACGCGCTTAACTATAATTCACCCCTCCACTTT.

This clonotype showed up many times. The chain uses TRBV6-1 and TRBJ1-2; D is ambiguous. Per the germline V gene, CDR1 is MNHNS and CDR2 is SASEGT. V was shortened by 1 base and J by 7 bases, with 7 bases between the two germline ends. This CDR3 region has 12 residues. The DNA of the CDR3 is TGTGCCAGCAGTGAAGACAGACCTGGCTACACCTTC. It codes for CASSEDRPGYTF.

Ten or more counts support this clonotype. This chain links TRBV2 with TRBJ2-5, with 11 nucleotides matching TRBD1. Germline V lookup: CDR1 SNHLY, CDR2 FYNNEI. The CDR3 is 14 amino acids. J was trimmed by 4 bases and V by 4 bases; bases with no gene match: 2. The CDR3 sequence: CASSVGQGVETQYF. The CDR3 DNA follows: TGTGCCAGCAGTGTGGGACAGGGGGTAGAGACCCAGTACTTC.

The V and J genes are TRBV7-8 and TRBJ1-1, with a weak D call TRBD1 (5 bases). The CDR3 runs to 15 residues. Germline assignment: CDR1 SGHVS and CDR2 FQNEAQ. Trimming removed 1 base at V and 3 bases at J, with 12 bases between. The CDR3 coding sequence is TGTGCCAGCAGCTTAGAAGACAGACTGTACACTGAAGCTTTCTTT. It encodes CASSLEDRLYTEAFF. Drawing the rest from reference TRBV7-8 and TRBJ1-1, the complete variable domain is GAGVSQSPRYKVAKRGQDVALRCDPISGHVSLFWYQQALGQGPEFLTYFQNEAQLDKSGLPSDRFFAERPEGSVSTLKIQRTQQEDSAVYLCASSLEDRLYTEAFFGQGTRLTVV.

This clonotype was seen a handful of times. This rearrangement joins TRBV19 to TRBJ2-5; the match to TRBD2 covers 10 bases. V dropped 4 bases and J dropped 0; count of bases not matched to a gene: 2. Germline-derived CDR1 and CDR2 are LNHDA and SQIVND (reference sequence). CDR3 length: 15 amino acids. The CDR3 DNA reads as TGTGCCAGTAGTACTAGCGGGGGCCACCAAGAGACCCAGTACTTC. Amino acid sequence: CASSTSGGHQETQYF.

The V call is TRBV3-1, the J call TRBJ2-5, with 8 bases matching TRBD2. Germline-derived CDR1 and CDR2 are LGHDT and YNNKEL (reference sequence). The CDR3 is 16 amino acids. J lost 7 bases, V lost 1 base, and 11 bases had no gene match. For the CDR3, the DNA is TGTGCCAGCAGCCAAGCCTCGGGACTAGAGCCGGGGACCCAGTACTTC. Its translation is CASSQASGLEPGTQYF.

This clonotype appeared many times. The genes are TRBV20-1 and TRBJ1-6, with 12 bases matching TRBD1. V dropped 5 bases and J dropped 9; count of bases not matched to a gene: 5. The CDR3 sequence is 14 residues long. From germline, CDR1 is DFQATT and CDR2 SNEGSKA (reference sequence). The CDR3 loop reads CSARPGQGASPLHF. DNA of the CDR3: TGCAGTGCTCGACCGGGACAGGGGGCTTCACCCCTCCACTTT.

This clonotype was seen only a few times. This chain links TRBV20-1 with TRBJ2-5; TRBD1 matches at 9 bases. The junction had 3 bases not matched to a gene; V was cut back by 3 bases and J by 4 bases. CDR1 is DFQATT and CDR2 is SNEGSKA in the germline V gene (reference sequence). The CDR3 loop spans 13 amino acids. Here the CDR3 DNA reads TGCAGTGCTAGCGTACAGGGGGCAGAGACCCAGTACTTC. Translation gives CSASVQGAETQYF.

Written as DNA, the CDR3 is TGCGCCAGCAGCTTGAAAGGGGATTCGGCTGAAGCTTTCTTT. Protein product: CASSLKGDSAEAFF. The chain carries TRBV5-1 and TRBJ1-1; D may be TRBD1 (5 bases). V was clipped by 1 base and J by 6 bases, with 13 bases between them. Germline CDR1 SGHRS, CDR2 YFSETQ. The CDR3 totals 14 residues.

This clonotype turned up a few times. The genes are TRBV6-2 or TRBV6-3 and TRBJ1-6; D perhaps matches TRBD1 (6 bases). There are 11 residues in the CDR3. V was shortened by 5 bases and J by 14 bases, with 10 bases between the two germline ends. Germline loops: CDR1 MNHEY, CDR2 SVGEGT. For the CDR3, the DNA is TGTGCCAGCAGTCCCAGGGGTGCCCTCCACTTT. It is translated as CASSPRGALHF.

The chain employs TRBV27 and TRBJ1-1; D gene unclear. The germline V gene encodes CDR1 MNHEY and CDR2 SMNVEV (reference sequence). Between the trimmed V and J ends, which lost 2 bases and 3 bases, there was a span of 16 bases. The CDR3 contains 16 residues. This CDR3 is CASSLKAPFVDTEAFF. For the CDR3, the DNA is TGTGCCAGCAGTTTAAAGGCCCCTTTTGTGGACACTGAAGCTTTCTTT.

This clonotype was counted between two and nine times. This chain connects TRBV6-1 to TRBJ1-2; 7 nucleotides align to TRBD1. This CDR3 contains 14 residues. Germline CDR1 MNHNS, CDR2 SASEGT. J lost 8 bases, V lost 6 bases, and 12 bases had no gene match. CDR3 coding DNA: TGTGCCAGCAGCATAACAGGGGAGCCGGGAGGCTACACCTTC. Its translation is CASSITGEPGGYTF.

This clonotype was picked up many times. The rearrangement joins TRBV24-1 to TRBJ2-5; D might be TRBD2 (6 bases). Germline V gene data show CDR1 as KGHDR and CDR2 as SFDVKD. The CDR3 contains 14 residues. Trimming pared 8 bases from V and 5 bases from J, leaving 17 bases between. The CDR3 spells CATKGPGGWETQYF. The CDR3 DNA is TGTGCCACCAAGGGTCCCGGGGGATGGGAGACCCAGTACTTC.

The sample holds a few counts of this clonotype. The rearrangement links TRBV15 to TRBJ1-6; 12 nucleotides align to TRBD1. This CDR3 region has 18 residues. Germline V gives CDR1 LNHNV, CDR2 YYDKDF (reference sequence). The J segment lost 4 bases and the V segment lost 2 bases, leaving 6 bases of the junction unmatched. In DNA form, the CDR3 reads TGTGCCACCAGCAGAATCGGGACAGGGGGCTGGTATAATTCACCCCTCCACTTT. Translation: CATSRIGTGGWYNSPLHF.

This clonotype was detected only a few times. The chain joins TRBV20-1 to TRBJ1-3, with TRBD1 matching 9 bases. V lost 6 bases to trimming and J lost 3 bases; unmatched junction nucleotides: 18. The CDR3 sequence is 18 residues long. Germline V gene data show CDR1 as DFQATT and CDR2 as SNEGSKA (reference sequence). The CDR3 nucleotides read TGCAGTGCACAACAACCCGGGACAGGGTTGCGCAGTGGAAACACCATATATTTT. Translation gives CSAQQPGTGLRSGNTIYF.

This clonotype was found many times. This chain connects TRBV20-1 to TRBJ2-5; 7 bases are shared with TRBD2. This CDR3 has 15 amino acids. The germline CDR1 and CDR2 sequences are DFQATT and SNEGSKA (reference sequence). V trimming: 1 base; J trimming: 0 bases; junction bases outside the gene matches: 5. The CDR3 region has the DNA TGCAGTGCTAGAGTCCCAGCGGGGAACCAAGAGACCCAGTACTTC. Translation: CSARVPAGNQETQYF.

This clonotype was found many times. The CDR3 region is CASSSGERFDEQYF. DNA of the CDR3: TGTGCCAGCAGCTCAGGGGAAAGGTTCGACGAGCAGTACTTC. The rearrangement uses TRBV28 and TRBJ2-7, with a possible D match to TRBD1 (6 bases). CDR1 and CDR2 (germline): MDHEN, SYDVKM. Trimming removed 6 bases at V and 5 bases at J, with 17 bases between. The CDR3 runs 14 residues.

There are many counts of this clonotype. This chain uses TRBV24-1 with TRBJ1-2; unclear D gene. The ends were cut back, 5 bases at V and 4 bases at J, with 10 bases in the middle. Germline-derived CDR1 and CDR2 are KGHDR and SFDVKD. The CDR3 runs 13 residues. CDR3 in DNA: TGTGCCACCAGTGCATCGCGGTCCTATGGCTACACCTTC. Translated: CATSASRSYGYTF.

In its sample, this clonotype was seen many times. The rearrangement joins TRBV6-1 to TRBJ2-2; D not certain. V was pared by 6 bases and J by 4 bases, with 9 bases between. The CDR3 has 13 residues. Germline assignment: CDR1 MNHNS and CDR2 SASEGT. For the CDR3, the DNA is TGTGCCAGCAGCTGGGAAGTCACCGGGGAGCTGTTTTTT. The encoded protein is CASSWEVTGELFF.